Listed here is a single T cell receptor beta chain. Germline V lookup: CDR1 LGHNA, CDR2 YSLEER. V trimming: 4 bases; J trimming: 5 bases; junction bases outside the gene matches: 13. The CDR3 length is 16 residues. The sample is drawn from a study of T cell changes during pregnancy in multiple sclerosis. Clones were read by immunoSEQ multiplex PCR, and TCRdb kept only the in-frame ones, dropping some. The sample consists of tens of thousands of clones, 80% to 95% of them appearing once. This chain links TRBV4-3 with TRBJ2-7, with TRBD1 matching over 8 bases. The specimen comprised peripheral blood, sampled in the third trimester of pregnancy. The source of this sequence is a female donor in good health, enrolled as a control in a pregnancy study. CDR3 in DNA: TGCGCCAGCAGCCTGAGAGCCGGGACAGGAGGCCACGAGCAGTACTTC. Translation: CASSLRAGTGGHEQYF.